Presented here are 20 T cell receptor beta chains from one specimen sequenced in a study of Graves' ophthalmopathy and Graves' hyperthyroidism. Beta-chain TCR CDR3 regions were amplified from RNA transcripts. An opening RT-PCR round employed HTBI primers and preceded a second-round multiplex PCR. TCRdb passed the multiplex PCR reads through MiXCR, listing each CDR3 protein once. The top ten hold more than 2.5% of the sample, which has hundreds of thousands of distinct CDR3 sequences, roughly 39% seen once. Sequencing was performed on peripheral blood. The receptors were gathered from an adult man with Graves' ophthalmopathy.

The V and J genes are TRBV9 and TRBJ1-3; possibly TRBD1 for D (5 bases). V lost 3 bases and J lost 3, with 22 bases in between. The germline V gene encodes CDR1 SGDLS and CDR2 YYNGEE. This CDR3 is built from 18 residues. CDR3 in DNA: TGTGCCAGCAGCGCAGGAGGGCGAGGTCAGGGTGGTGGAAACACCATATATTTT. It codes for CASSAGGRGQGGGNTIYF.

V is TRBV29-1 and J is TRBJ2-7; 11 nucleotides align to TRBD2. The CDR3 consists of 13 residues. V lost 6 bases and J lost 7; bases outside the gene matches: 8. In germline, CDR1 is SQVTM, CDR2 ANQGSEA. The CDR3 loop reads CSVTSGIGDEQYF. The CDR3 DNA reads as TGCAGCGTGACTAGCGGGATCGGGGATGAGCAGTACTTC.

This clonotype was recorded at least ten times. CDR3 loop: CASTARPQGSYGYTF. CDR3 nucleotide sequence: TGTGCCAGCACCGCCCGTCCGCAGGGGAGTTATGGCTACACCTTC. V is TRBV6-1 and J is TRBJ1-2, with D perhaps matching TRBD1 (6 bases). The CDR3 spans 15 residues. From germline, CDR1 is MNHNS and CDR2 SASEGT. The V and J ends lost 7 bases and 5 bases respectively, with 20 bases between them.

Here the CDR3 reads CASSHLWGFGHNSPLHF. The CDR3 region has the DNA TGTGCCAGCAGCCACCTGTGGGGGTTCGGGCATAATTCACCCCTCCACTTT. J is TRBJ1-6 and V is TRBV11-2, with D possibly TRBD1 on 5 matching bases. Trimming left V 5 bases short and J 5 bases short, with 19 bases between. The germline V gene has CDR1 SGHAT and CDR2 FQNNGV. The CDR3 has 17 amino acids.

The rearrangement uses TRBV19 and TRBJ1-3, with D possibly matching TRBD1 (6 bases). Trimming removed 2 bases from V and 8 bases from J, with 19 bases in between. Germline V gives CDR1 LNHDA, CDR2 SQIVND (reference sequence). The CDR3 runs 16 residues. CDR3 residues: CASSIRWGANGYTIYF. In DNA form, the CDR3 reads TGTGCCAGTAGTATACGGTGGGGGGCGAACGGCTACACCATATATTTT.

The sample holds a few counts of this clonotype. The V and J genes are TRBV20-1 and TRBJ2-2; D is unresolved. V was pared by 0 bases and J by 6 bases, with 5 bases between. CDR1 is DFQATT and CDR2 is SNEGSKA in the germline V gene (reference sequence). The CDR3 sequence is 12 residues long. CDR3 protein: CSARDGAGELFF. The CDR3 DNA sequence: TGCAGTGCTAGAGATGGGGCCGGGGAGCTGTTTTTT.

Notes on this clonotype: No conserved phenylalanine or tryptophan is present at the end of the CDR3, so a read error is the likely explanation. The chain links TRBV2 to TRBJ2-5; unclear D gene. V was trimmed by 6 bases and J by 11 bases, leaving 16 bases between them. CDR1 is SNHLY, CDR2 FYNNEI, per germline. This CDR3 is built from 12 residues. The CDR3 here is CASRDGNNEQYL. The DNA for the CDR3 is TGTGCCAGCAGGGACGGAAACAATGAGCAGTACCTC.

This clonotype was seen a handful of times. The chain combines TRBV12-3 or TRBV12-4 with TRBJ1-1; D gene ambiguous. V dropped 1 base and J dropped 0 bases, with 9 bases sitting between them. CDR3 size: 15 residues. The CDR3 region is CASSLVARLNTEAFF. The CDR3 DNA sequence: TGTGCCAGCAGTTTAGTCGCCAGATTGAACACTGAAGCTTTCTTT.

For this clonotype: Just one base apart from a much larger clone, this may be a read error. The V call is TRBV7-6, the J call TRBJ2-7; D gene unclear. This CDR3 has 14 residues. The germline CDR1 and CDR2 sequences are SGHVS and FNYEAQ. Here the CDR3 reads CAGSLGGRNYEQYF. CDR3 nucleotides: TGTGCCGGCAGCTTAGGCGGCAGGAATTACGAGCAGTACTTC.

This clonotype was seen repeatedly, ten times or more. The V and J genes are TRBV12-3 or TRBV12-4 and TRBJ1-6, with D tentatively TRBD1 (6 bases). The CDR3 is made up of 14 amino acids. V was trimmed by 3 bases and J by 9 bases, leaving 12 bases between them. CDR3 region: CASSFGGGTSPLHF. CDR3 coding DNA: TGTGCCAGCAGTTTTGGGGGCGGGACTTCACCCCTCCACTTT.

With regard to this clonotype: This may be a read error, as it is one base from a much larger clone. This chain links TRBV7-9 with TRBJ1-4, with D maybe TRBD1 (5 bases). Germline CDR1 reads SEHNR; CDR2 reads FQNEAQ (reference sequence). CDR3 length: 15 amino acids. CDR3 region: CASSPGTPGTEKLLF. CDR3 in DNA: TGTGCCAGCAGCCCCGGGACCCCTGGCACTGAAAAACTGCTTTTT. The whole variable domain, remainder taken from reference TRBV7-9 and TRBJ1-4, is DTGVSQNPRHKITKRGQNVTFRCDPISEHNRLYWYRQTLGQGPEFLTYFQNEAQLEKSRLLSDRFSAERPKGSFSTLEIQRTEQGDSAMYLCASSPGTPGTEKLLFGSGTQLSVL.

There are a few counts of this clonotype. The chain joins TRBV10-3 to TRBJ1-1; possible D gene TRBD1, 5 bases. Per germline, CDR1 ENHRY and CDR2 SYGVKD. This CDR3 is 14 amino acids long. The V and J ends lost 7 bases and 14 bases respectively, with 26 bases between them. The CDR3 DNA reads as TGTGCCATCACGGGACTAGCGGGAGGGAATGAGCAGTTCTTT. It is translated as CAITGLAGGNEQFF.

At least ten counts were recorded for this clonotype. The chain uses TRBV9 and TRBJ1-6, with a possible D match to TRBD1 (6 bases). Trimming took off 4 bases at V and 5 bases at J, with 19 bases between the two ends. The CDR3 is made up of 17 amino acids. Germline V gene data show CDR1 as SGDLS and CDR2 as YYNGEE. The CDR3 bases are TGTGCCAGCAGCCCTGACCCGGGACAAAAACATAATTCACCCCTCCACTTT. It is translated as CASSPDPGQKHNSPLHF.

The chain couples TRBV7-3 to TRBJ2-1; D may correspond to TRBD1 or TRBD2 (5 bases each). The germline CDR1 and CDR2 sequences are SGHTA and FQGTGA. This CDR3 comprises 13 residues. Trimming left V 5 bases short and J 8 bases short, with 13 bases between. CDR3 DNA sequence: TGTGCCAGCAGCCCCGAGGGGTTCCATGAGCAGTTCTTC. Encoded protein: CASSPEGFHEQFF.

The chain carries TRBV20-1 and TRBJ2-7; 9 nucleotides line up with TRBD2. Germline assignment: CDR1 DFQATT and CDR2 SNEGSKA (reference sequence). V gave up 3 bases and J gave up 4 bases; unmatched junction bases: 10. This CDR3 is built from 15 residues. CDR3 DNA: TGCAGTGCTAGTGGCCCGGGACTAGCTGGGTACGAGCAGTACTTC. This translates into CSASGPGLAGYEQYF.

This clonotype was detected only a few times. The gene calls are TRBV30 and TRBJ2-7; TRBD1 matches 8 bases. The CDR3 totals 9 residues. The germline V gene has CDR1 GTSNPN and CDR2 SVGIG (reference sequence). The V segment lost 4 bases and the J segment 12 bases; nucleotides outside the gene matches: 2. The CDR3 nucleotides read TGTGCCTGGAAGGACAGGGTGTACTTC. It translates to CAWKDRVYF.

In its sample, this clonotype was seen many times. The chain links TRBV20-1 to TRBJ2-7; 13 positions agree with TRBD2. J lost 1 base, V lost 3 bases, and 0 bases had no gene match. The CDR3 extends over 14 amino acids. Germline V gene sequence: CDR1 DFQATT, CDR2 SNEGSKA (reference sequence). The DNA of the CDR3 is TGCAGTGCTAGGACTAGCGGGGGGTCCTACGAGCAGTACTTC. Translating it yields CSARTSGGSYEQYF.

The chain is built from TRBV2 and TRBJ1-2; D is uncertain. Germline V gene data show CDR1 as SNHLY and CDR2 as FYNNEI. The CDR3 covers 11 residues. The V end lost 11 bases, the J end lost 8 bases, and 15 bases lay between the germline ends. The CDR3, as DNA: TGTGCCCGAAATAAGGACCCCGGCTACACCTTC. It codes for CARNKDPGYTF.

This chain connects TRBV29-1 to TRBJ2-5; D unresolved. The V gene lost 6 bases and the J gene lost 5 bases, with 22 bases spanning the gap. Germline loops: CDR1 SQVTM, CDR2 ANQGSEA. The CDR3 runs to 15 residues. The CDR3 DNA is TGCAGCGTCGGTTCGGCCACGAACACCGGGGAGACCCAGTACTTC. Protein product: CSVGSATNTGETQYF.

This chain links TRBV2 with TRBJ2-3, with TRBD1 identical over 7 bases. There are 14 residues in the CDR3. J lost 0 bases, V lost 6 bases, and 3 bases had no gene match. Germline loops: CDR1 SNHLY, CDR2 FYNNEI. This CDR3 is CASSQDRSTDTQYF. In nucleotides, the CDR3 is TGTGCCAGCAGCCAGGACAGGAGCACAGATACGCAGTATTTT.